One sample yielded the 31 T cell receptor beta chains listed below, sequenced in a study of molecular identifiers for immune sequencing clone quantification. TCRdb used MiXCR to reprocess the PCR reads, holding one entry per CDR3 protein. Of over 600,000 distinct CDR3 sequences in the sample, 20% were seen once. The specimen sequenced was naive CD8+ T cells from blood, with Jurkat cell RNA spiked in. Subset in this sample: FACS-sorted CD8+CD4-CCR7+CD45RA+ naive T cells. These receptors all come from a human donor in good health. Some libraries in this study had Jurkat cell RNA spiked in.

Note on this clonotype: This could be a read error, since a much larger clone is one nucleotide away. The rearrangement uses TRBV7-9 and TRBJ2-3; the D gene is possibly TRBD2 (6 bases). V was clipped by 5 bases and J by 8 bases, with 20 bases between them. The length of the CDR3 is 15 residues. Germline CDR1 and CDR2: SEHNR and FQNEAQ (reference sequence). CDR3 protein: CASSLPRDFRGTQYF. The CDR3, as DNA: TGTGCCAGCAGCCTACCTCGGGACTTCCGAGGTACGCAGTATTTT.

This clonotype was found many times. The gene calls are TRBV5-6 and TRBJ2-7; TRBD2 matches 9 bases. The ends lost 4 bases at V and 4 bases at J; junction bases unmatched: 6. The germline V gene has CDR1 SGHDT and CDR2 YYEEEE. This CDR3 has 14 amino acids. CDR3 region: CASSRGLAFYEQYF. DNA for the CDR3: TGTGCCAGCAGCCGCGGACTAGCGTTTTACGAGCAGTACTTC.

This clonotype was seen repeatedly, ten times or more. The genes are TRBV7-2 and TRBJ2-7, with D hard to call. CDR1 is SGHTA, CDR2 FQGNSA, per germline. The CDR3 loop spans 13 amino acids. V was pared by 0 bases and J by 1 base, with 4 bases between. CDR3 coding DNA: TGTGCCAGCAGCTTAGCGCTATCCTACGAGCAGTACTTC. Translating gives CASSLALSYEQYF.

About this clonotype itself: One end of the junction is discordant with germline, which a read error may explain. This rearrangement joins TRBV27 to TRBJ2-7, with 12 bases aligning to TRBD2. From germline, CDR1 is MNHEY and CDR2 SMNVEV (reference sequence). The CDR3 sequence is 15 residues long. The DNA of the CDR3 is TGTGCCTGCAGTTCACTAGCGGGGGGAACCTACGAGCAGTACTTC. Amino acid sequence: CACSSLAGGTYEQYF.

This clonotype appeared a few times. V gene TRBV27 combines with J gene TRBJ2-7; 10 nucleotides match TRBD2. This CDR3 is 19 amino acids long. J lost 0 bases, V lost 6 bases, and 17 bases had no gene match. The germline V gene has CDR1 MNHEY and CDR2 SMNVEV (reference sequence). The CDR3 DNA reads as TGTGCCAGCAGCCCCCCTCGAGGGACTAGCGCCTTCAGCTCCTACGAGCAGTACTTC. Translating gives CASSPPRGTSAFSSYEQYF.

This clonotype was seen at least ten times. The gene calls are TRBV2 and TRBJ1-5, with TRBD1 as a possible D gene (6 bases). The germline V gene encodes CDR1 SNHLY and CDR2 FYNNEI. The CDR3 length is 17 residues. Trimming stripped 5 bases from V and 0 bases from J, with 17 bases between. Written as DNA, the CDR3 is TGTGCCAGCAGTTCGAACTCGGACAGATATAGCAATCAGCCCCAGCATTTT. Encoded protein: CASSSNSDRYSNQPQHF.

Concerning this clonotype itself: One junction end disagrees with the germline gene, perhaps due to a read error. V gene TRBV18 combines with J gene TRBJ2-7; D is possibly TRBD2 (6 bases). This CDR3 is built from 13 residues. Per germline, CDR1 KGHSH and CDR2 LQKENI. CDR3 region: CAGSPGRGYEQYF. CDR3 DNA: TGTGCCGGCTCACCCGGGAGAGGATACGAGCAGTACTTC.

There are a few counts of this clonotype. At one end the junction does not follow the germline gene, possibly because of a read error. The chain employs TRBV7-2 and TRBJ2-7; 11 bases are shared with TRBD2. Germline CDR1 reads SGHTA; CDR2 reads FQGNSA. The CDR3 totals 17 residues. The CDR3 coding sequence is TGTGCCAGCAGCTTCGCTTCTCTAGCGGGAGGTTTCTACGGGCAGTACTTC. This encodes CASSFASLAGGFYGQYF. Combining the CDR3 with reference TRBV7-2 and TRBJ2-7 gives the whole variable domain GAGVSQSPSNKVTEKGKDVELRCDPISGHTALYWYRQSLGQGLEFLIYFQGNSAPDKSGLPSDRFSAERTGGSVSTLTIQRTQQEDSAVYLCASSFASLAGGFYGQYFGPGTRLTVT.

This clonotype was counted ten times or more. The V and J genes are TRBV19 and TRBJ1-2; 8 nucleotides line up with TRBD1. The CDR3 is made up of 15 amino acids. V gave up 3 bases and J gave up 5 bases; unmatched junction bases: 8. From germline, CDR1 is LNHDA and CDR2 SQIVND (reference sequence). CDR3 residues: CASSIPTGERYGYTF. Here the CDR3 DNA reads TGTGCCAGTAGTATCCCGACAGGGGAACGGTATGGCTACACCTTC.

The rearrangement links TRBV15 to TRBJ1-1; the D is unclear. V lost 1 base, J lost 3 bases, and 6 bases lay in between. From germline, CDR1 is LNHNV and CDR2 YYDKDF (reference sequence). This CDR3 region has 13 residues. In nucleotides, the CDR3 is TGTGCCACCAGCAGAGCGCCAGACACTGAAGCTTTCTTT. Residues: CATSRAPDTEAFF. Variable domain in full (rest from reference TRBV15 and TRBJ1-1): DAMVIQNPRYQVTQFGKPVTLSCSQTLNHNVMYWYQQKSSQAPKLLFHYYDKDFNNEADTPDNFQSRRPNTSFCFLDIRSPGLGDTAMYLCATSRAPDTEAFFGQGTRLTVV.

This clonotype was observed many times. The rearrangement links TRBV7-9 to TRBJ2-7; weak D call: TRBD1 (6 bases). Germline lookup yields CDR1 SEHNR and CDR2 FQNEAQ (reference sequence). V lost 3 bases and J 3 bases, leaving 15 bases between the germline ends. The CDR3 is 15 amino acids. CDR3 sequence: CASSLRPGQSYEQYF. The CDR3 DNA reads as TGTGCCAGCAGCTTGCGCCCCGGACAGAGCTACGAGCAGTACTTC.

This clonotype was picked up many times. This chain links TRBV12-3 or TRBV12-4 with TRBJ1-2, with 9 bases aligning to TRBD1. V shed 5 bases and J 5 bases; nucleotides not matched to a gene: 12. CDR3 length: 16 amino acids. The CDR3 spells CASSRAGDRVKYGYTF. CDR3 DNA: TGTGCCAGCAGTCGGGCCGGGGACAGGGTAAAATATGGCTACACCTTC.

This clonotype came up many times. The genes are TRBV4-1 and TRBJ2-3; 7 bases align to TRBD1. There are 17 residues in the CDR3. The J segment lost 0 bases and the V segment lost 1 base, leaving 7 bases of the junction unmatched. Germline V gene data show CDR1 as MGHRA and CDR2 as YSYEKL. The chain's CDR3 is CASSQAFQGVSTDTQYF. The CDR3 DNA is TGCGCCAGCAGCCAAGCGTTCCAGGGGGTTAGCACAGATACGCAGTATTTT.

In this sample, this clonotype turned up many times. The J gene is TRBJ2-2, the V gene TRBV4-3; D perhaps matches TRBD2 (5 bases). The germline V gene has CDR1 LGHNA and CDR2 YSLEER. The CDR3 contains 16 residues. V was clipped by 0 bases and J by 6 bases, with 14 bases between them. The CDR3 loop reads CASSQDRLSGAGELFF. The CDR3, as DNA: TGCGCCAGCAGCCAAGACCGCCTGAGCGGAGCCGGGGAGCTGTTTTTT.

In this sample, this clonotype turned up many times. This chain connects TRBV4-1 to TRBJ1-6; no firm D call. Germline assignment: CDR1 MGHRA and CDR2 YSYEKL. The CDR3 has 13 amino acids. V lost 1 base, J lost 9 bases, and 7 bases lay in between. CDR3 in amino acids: CASSQGWVSPLHF. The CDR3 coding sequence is TGCGCCAGCAGCCAAGGATGGGTTTCACCCCTCCACTTT.

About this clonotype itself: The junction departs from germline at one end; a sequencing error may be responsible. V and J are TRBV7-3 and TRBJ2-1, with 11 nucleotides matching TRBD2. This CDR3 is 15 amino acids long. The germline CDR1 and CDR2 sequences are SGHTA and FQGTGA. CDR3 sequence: CAGSSLAGGFYEQFF. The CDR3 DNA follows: TGTGCCGGCAGCTCTCTAGCGGGAGGATTCTATGAGCAGTTCTTC.

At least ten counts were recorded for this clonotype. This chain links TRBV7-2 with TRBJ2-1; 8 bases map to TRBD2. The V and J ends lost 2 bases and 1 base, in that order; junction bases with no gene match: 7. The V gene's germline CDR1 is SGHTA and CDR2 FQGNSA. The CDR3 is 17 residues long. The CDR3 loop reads CASSLPASGWSYNEQFF. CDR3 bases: TGTGCCAGCAGCTTACCCGCTAGCGGGTGGTCCTACAATGAGCAGTTCTTC.

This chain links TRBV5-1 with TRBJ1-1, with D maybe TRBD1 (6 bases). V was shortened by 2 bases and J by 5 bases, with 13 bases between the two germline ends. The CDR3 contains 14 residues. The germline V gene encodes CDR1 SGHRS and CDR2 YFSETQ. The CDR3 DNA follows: TGCGCCAGCAGCTTTGGGGGGCGGTGGACTGAAGCTTTCTTT. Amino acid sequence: CASSFGGRWTEAFF.

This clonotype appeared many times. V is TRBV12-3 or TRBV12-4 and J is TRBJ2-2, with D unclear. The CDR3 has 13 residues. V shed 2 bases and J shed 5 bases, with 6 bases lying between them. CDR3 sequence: CASSLFGTGELFF. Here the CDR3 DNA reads TGTGCCAGCAGTTTATTTGGGACCGGGGAGCTGTTTTTT.

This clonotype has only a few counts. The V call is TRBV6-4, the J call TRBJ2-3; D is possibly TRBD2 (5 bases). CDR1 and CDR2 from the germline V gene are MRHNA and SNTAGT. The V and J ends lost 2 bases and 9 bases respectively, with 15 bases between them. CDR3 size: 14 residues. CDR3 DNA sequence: TGTGCCAGCAGTGACATAGGCTATGGCGGGACGCAGTATTTT. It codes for CASSDIGYGGTQYF.

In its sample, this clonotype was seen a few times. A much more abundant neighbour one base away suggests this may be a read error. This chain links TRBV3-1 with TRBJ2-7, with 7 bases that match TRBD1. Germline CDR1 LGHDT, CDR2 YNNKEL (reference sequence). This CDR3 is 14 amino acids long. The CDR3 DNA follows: TGTGCCAGCAGCCGTGGGACAGCCTCCTACGAGCGGTACTTC. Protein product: CASSRGTASYERYF.

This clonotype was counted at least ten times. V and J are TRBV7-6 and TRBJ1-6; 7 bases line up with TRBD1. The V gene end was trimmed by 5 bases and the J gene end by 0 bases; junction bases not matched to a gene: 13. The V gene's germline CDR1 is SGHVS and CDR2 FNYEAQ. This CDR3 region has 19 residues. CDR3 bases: TGTGCCAGCAGCCCAACAGGGGCAGGCCCGAGCTCCTATAATTCACCCCTCCACTTT. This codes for CASSPTGAGPSSYNSPLHF.

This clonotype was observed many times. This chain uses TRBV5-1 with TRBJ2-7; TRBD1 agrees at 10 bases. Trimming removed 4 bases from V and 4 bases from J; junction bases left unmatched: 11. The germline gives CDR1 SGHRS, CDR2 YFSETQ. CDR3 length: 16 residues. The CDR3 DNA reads TGCGCCAGCAGCCTGCACGACCGGGACAGGGGTTACGAGCAGTACTTC. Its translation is CASSLHDRDRGYEQYF.

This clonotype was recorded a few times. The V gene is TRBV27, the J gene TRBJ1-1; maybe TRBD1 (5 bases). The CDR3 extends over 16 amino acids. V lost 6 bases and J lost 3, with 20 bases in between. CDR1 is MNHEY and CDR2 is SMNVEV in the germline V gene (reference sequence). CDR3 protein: CASSPIVGVPDTEAFF. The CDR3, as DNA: TGTGCCAGCAGCCCTATCGTGGGGGTCCCGGACACTGAAGCTTTCTTT.

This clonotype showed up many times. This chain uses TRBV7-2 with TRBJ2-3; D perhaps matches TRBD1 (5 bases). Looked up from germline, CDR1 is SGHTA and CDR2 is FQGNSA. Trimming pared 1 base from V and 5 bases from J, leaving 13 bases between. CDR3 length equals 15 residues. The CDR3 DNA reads TGTGCCAGCAGCTTAGAGGCAGGGTGGGTAGATACGCAGTATTTT. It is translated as CASSLEAGWVDTQYF.

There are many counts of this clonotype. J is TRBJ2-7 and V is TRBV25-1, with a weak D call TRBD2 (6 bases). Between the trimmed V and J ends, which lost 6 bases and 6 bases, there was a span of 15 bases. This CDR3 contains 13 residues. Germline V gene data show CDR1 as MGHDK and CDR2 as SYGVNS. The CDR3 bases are TGTGCCAGCAGCACCCTCGGAGGGCGCGAGCAGTACTTC. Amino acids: CASSTLGGREQYF.

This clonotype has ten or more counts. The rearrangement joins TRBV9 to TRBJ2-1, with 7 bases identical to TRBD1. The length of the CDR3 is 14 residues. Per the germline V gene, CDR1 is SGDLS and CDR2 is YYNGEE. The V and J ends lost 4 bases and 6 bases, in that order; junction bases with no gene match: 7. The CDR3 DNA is TGTGCCAGCAGCACAGGGGTAGCCCCCAATGAGCAGTTCTTC. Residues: CASSTGVAPNEQFF.

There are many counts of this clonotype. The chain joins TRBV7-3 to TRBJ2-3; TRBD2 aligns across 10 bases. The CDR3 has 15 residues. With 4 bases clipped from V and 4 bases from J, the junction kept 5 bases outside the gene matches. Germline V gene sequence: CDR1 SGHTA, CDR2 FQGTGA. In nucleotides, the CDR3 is TGTGCCAGCAGCTCTAGCGGGAGTCTTGCAGATACGCAGTATTTT. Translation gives CASSSSGSLADTQYF.

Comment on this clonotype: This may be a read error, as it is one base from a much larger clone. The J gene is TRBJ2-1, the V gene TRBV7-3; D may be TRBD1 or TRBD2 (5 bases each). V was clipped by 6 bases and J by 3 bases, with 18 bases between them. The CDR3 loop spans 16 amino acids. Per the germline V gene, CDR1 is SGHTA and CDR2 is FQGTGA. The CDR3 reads CASSSGADPLYNEQFF. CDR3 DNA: TGTGCCAGCAGTTCCGGGGCAGACCCTCTCTACAATGAGCAGTTCTTC.

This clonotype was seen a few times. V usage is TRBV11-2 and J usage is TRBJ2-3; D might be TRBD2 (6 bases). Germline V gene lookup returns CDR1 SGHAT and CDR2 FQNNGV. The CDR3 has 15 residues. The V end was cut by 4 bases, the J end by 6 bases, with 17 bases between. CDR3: CASSSGWTSGDTQYF. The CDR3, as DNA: TGTGCCAGCAGCTCAGGGTGGACAAGCGGGGATACGCAGTATTTT.

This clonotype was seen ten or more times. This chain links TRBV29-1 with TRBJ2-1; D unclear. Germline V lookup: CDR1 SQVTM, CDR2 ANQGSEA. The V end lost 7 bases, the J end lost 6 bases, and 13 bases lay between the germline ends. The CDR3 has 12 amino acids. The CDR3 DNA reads TGCAGCGGAGCCTCGGACCCCAATGAGCAGTTCTTC. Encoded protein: CSGASDPNEQFF.